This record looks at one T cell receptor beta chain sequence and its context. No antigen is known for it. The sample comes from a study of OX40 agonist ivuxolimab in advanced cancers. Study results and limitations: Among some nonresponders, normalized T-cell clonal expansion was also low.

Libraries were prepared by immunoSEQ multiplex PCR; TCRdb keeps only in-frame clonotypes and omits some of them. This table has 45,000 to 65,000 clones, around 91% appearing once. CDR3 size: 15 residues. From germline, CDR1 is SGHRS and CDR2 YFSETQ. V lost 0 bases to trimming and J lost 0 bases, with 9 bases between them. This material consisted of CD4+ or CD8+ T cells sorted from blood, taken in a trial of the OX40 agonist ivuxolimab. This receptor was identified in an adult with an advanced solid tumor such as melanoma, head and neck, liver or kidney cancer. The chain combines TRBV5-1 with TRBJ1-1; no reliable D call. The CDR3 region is CASSLAPHLNTEAFF. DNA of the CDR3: TGCGCCAGCAGCTTGGCCCCACACCTGAACACTGAAGCTTTCTTT.